This T cell receptor beta chain came from a study of control samples from healthy donors and cancer patients. The CDR3 is made up of 15 amino acids. The germline V and J ends were trimmed by 3 bases and 11 bases, with 18 bases remaining between them. CDR1 SGDLS and CDR2 YYNGEE come from the germline V gene. This table comes from immunoSEQ multiplex PCR, and its TCRdb copy is limited to in-frame clones, with some not included. The sample lists 120,000 or so clones; around 90% were seen once. The rearrangement uses TRBV9 and TRBJ1-6; a possible D gene is TRBD1 (5 bases). The origin of this receptor is a man aged 45-65 years in good health. Sequencing was carried out using blood. DNA of the CDR3: TGTGCCAGCAGCGGATGGGACGTTGGAGTGACACCCCTCCACTTT. Amino acids: CASSGWDVGVTPLHF.